This is a list of T cell receptor beta chains from one sample in a study of blood T cell repertoires in COVID-19. Profiling relied on immunoSEQ multiplex PCR, and the TCRdb table lists in-frame clones only, not all of them. Among about 240,000 clones listed, roughly 83% were seen once. Material: peripheral blood. Receptor source: an elderly woman with acute or convalescent COVID-19. CDR3s include the opening cysteine and the closing phenylalanine or tryptophan. A D gene is named only where the DNA matches it firmly. The listing skips clone size in some rows; elsewhere it reads once, few, many or a size class.

cdr3_aa cdr3_nt clone_size v_call d_call j_call
CASSLVRQIYEQYF TGTGCCAGCAGCTTAGTGCGGCAGATCTACGAGCAGTACTTC once TRBV7-9 . TRBJ2-7
CASSEANGGPQHF TGTGCCAGCAGTGAAGCGAATGGAGGGCCCCAGCATTTT few TRBV2 . TRBJ1-5
CASSLTGTITGELFF TGTGCCAGCAGCCTAACCGGGACTATAACCGGGGAGCTGTTTTTT . TRBV3-1/TRBV3-2 TRBD2 TRBJ2-2
CASSVVTGLAAGEQYF TGCGCCAGCAGTGTGGTTACGGGACTAGCGGCGGGGGAGCAGTACTTC . TRBV10-2 TRBD2 TRBJ2-7
CASSYGGDSYEQYF TGTGCCAGCAGTTACGGAGGAGACTCCTACGAGCAGTACTTC . TRBV6-5 . TRBJ2-7
CSASKFASRVVGGLTDTQYF TGCAGTGCTAGTAAGTTCGCCTCCCGGGTTGTCGGGGGGCTCACAGATACGCAGTATTTT . TRBV20-1 . TRBJ2-3
CASSPLQGPSGNTIYF TGTGCCAGCTCACCCTTACAGGGGCCTTCTGGAAACACCATATATTTT once TRBV18 TRBD1 TRBJ1-3
CASSERGPLGTDTQYF TGTGCCAGCAGTGAAAGGGGGCCACTTGGAACAGATACGCAGTATTTT once TRBV2 TRBD1 TRBJ2-3
CASSPRTPSGNTIYF TGTGCCAGCAGCCCGAGGACTCCCTCTGGAAACACCATATATTTT . TRBV5-5 . TRBJ1-3
CASSEWDRGLGGYTEAFF TGTGCCAGCAGTGAATGGGACAGGGGGCTAGGAGGTTACACTGAAGCTTTCTTT . TRBV2 TRBD1 TRBJ1-1
CASSEDKMGAQPQHF TGTGCCAGCAGTGAAGACAAGATGGGAGCCCAGCCCCAGCATTTT . TRBV2 . TRBJ1-5
CASSPAGGGRAYEQYF TGTGCCAGCAGTCCCGCGGGAGGGGGCCGGGCCTACGAGCAGTACTTC once TRBV28 TRBD2 TRBJ2-7
CASSPPRGSGANVLTF TGTGCCAGCAGTCCACCCAGGGGCTCTGGGGCCAACGTCCTGACTTTC few TRBV25-1 . TRBJ2-6
CASSDNGRWYF TGTGCCAGCAGTGATAATGGCAGGTGGTACTTC . TRBV2 . TRBJ2-7
CASSQDSGFYGYTF TGTGCCAGCAGCCAAGATAGCGGGTTCTATGGCTACACCTTC . TRBV3-1/TRBV3-2 . TRBJ1-2
CASKAGAYTNTGELFF TGTGCCAGTAAGGCGGGGGCCTATACGAACACCGGGGAGCTGTTTTTT . TRBV19 . TRBJ2-2
CASKPQGSRYEQYF TGTGCCAGTAAACCACAGGGATCTCGCTACGAGCAGTACTTC . TRBV19 . TRBJ2-7
CASSGLTGQGVGGYTF TGTGCCAGCAGTGGCCTAACGGGACAGGGGGTGGGTGGCTACACCTTC . TRBV6-1 TRBD1 TRBJ1-2
CASSMKLSSYEQYF TGTGCCAGCAGTATGAAGCTAAGCTCCTACGAGCAGTACTTC once TRBV27 . TRBJ2-7
CAISDELRDRGRELFF TGTGCCATCAGTGATGAACTCCGGGACAGGGGCAGGGAGCTGTTTTTT . TRBV10-3 TRBD1 TRBJ2-2
CASTLMTADDQPQHF TGTGCCAGCACTCTTATGACTGCTGACGATCAGCCCCAGCATTTT . TRBV28 . TRBJ1-5
CASSPFGLNGEKLFF TGTGCCAGCAGTCCCTTTGGACTTAATGGGGAAAAACTGTTTTTT . TRBV28 . TRBJ1-4
CSGESAGDTEAFF TGCAGCGGGGAGAGCGCCGGGGACACTGAAGCTTTCTTT . TRBV29-1 . TRBJ1-1
CASGLAVNTGNQPQHF TGTGCCAGCGGCTTAGCGGTGAACACGGGCAATCAGCCCCAGCATTTT . TRBV28 . TRBJ1-5
CASSRTGLTDTQYF TGTGCCAGCAGTCGGACAGGGTTGACAGATACGCAGTATTTT once TRBV6-5 TRBD1 TRBJ2-3
CASSSGQKYGYTF TGTGCCAGCAGCTCTGGACAGAAGTATGGCTACACCTTC . TRBV5-5 . TRBJ1-2
CASSYSRSLDGYTF TGTGCCAGCAGTTACTCGAGATCATTGGATGGCTACACCTTC . TRBV6-5 . TRBJ1-2
CASSRGLGDTQYF TGTGCCAGCTCACGGGGACTAGGGGATACGCAGTATTTT . TRBV18 TRBD2 TRBJ2-3
CASSVIGTGGWYEKLFF TGTGCCAGCAGCGTCATCGGGACAGGGGGATGGTATGAAAAACTGTTTTTT few TRBV7-2 TRBD1 TRBJ1-4
CASSSGSGLDQPQHF TGTGCCAGCAGCTCCGGGAGCGGGCTCGATCAGCCCCAGCATTTT . TRBV6-6 . TRBJ1-5
CAWSGSSKYEQYF TGTGCCTGGAGTGGTAGTAGTAAATACGAGCAGTACTTC . TRBV30 . TRBJ2-7
CASRDLTGEGAFF TGTGCCAGCAGGGATTTGACAGGAGAAGGAGCTTTCTTT . TRBV6-5 . TRBJ1-1
CASSRQNNQPQHF TGTGCCAGCAGTCGTCAGAACAATCAGCCCCAGCATTTT once TRBV2 . TRBJ1-5
CAIRTGEKLFF TGTGCCATCAGGACGGGGGAAAAACTGTTTTTT . TRBV28 . TRBJ1-4
CASSSTGRARGYTF TGTGCCAGTAGTAGCACCGGGCGGGCGCGTGGCTACACCTTC . TRBV19 . TRBJ1-2
CASSSTAGANTEAFF TGTGCCAGTAGTTCTACAGCGGGGGCGAACACTGAAGCTTTCTTT . TRBV19 . TRBJ1-1
CASSPSDRGRTEAFF TGTGCCAGCAGCCCATCCGACAGGGGGCGAACTGAAGCTTTCTTT . TRBV7-3 TRBD1 TRBJ1-1
CASTYRWNTEAFF TGTGCCAGCACCTACAGGTGGAACACTGAAGCTTTCTTT . TRBV6-5 . TRBJ1-1
CASSRYSNQPQHF TGTGCCAGCAGCAGGTATAGCAATCAGCCCCAGCATTTT . TRBV28 . TRBJ1-5
CASSPLTNYGYTF TGTGCCAGCTCACCACTAACTAACTATGGCTACACCTTC . TRBV18 . TRBJ1-2
CASSLGFFGGTEAFF TGTGCCAGCAGCCTAGGGTTTTTTGGGGGGACTGAAGCTTTCTTT few TRBV6-2/TRBV6-3 . TRBJ1-1
CASSVEGGGPGNTIYF TGTGCCAGCAGCGTAGAAGGGGGTGGTCCTGGAAACACCATATATTTT . TRBV9 . TRBJ1-3
CASKGSNSPLHF TGTGCCAGCAAGGGGTCAAATTCACCCCTCCACTTT . TRBV2 . TRBJ1-6
CASSLTGGGVSNQPQHF TGTGCCAGCAGCTTGACAGGGGGAGGTGTTAGCAATCAGCCCCAGCATTTT once TRBV5-6 TRBD1 TRBJ1-5
CASTSGGWDEQFF TGCGCCAGCACCTCGGGGGGCTGGGATGAGCAGTTCTTC . TRBV5-1 . TRBJ2-1
CASRPGGGPYGYTF TGTGCCAGCAGGCCAGGGGGCGGGCCCTATGGCTACACCTTC . TRBV28 TRBD1 TRBJ1-2
CASSSTGQRVSGNTIYF TGTGCCAGCAGTAGTACGGGACAGAGAGTGTCTGGAAACACCATATATTTT . TRBV3-1/TRBV3-2 TRBD1 TRBJ1-3
CASSLYSDGYTF TGTGCCAGCAGCCTCTACTCGGATGGCTACACCTTC . TRBV3-1/TRBV3-2 . TRBJ1-2
CATSESGGAHEQFF TGTGCCACCAGTGAAAGCGGGGGGGCCCATGAGCAGTTCTTC . TRBV24-1 TRBD2 TRBJ2-1
CASSPVLNFGGYEQYF TGTGCCAGCAGTCCGGTCCTCAACTTCGGGGGGTACGAGCAGTACTTC once TRBV2 TRBD2 TRBJ2-7
CASRGQGRNEQYF TGTGCCAGTAGAGGACAGGGGAGGAACGAGCAGTACTTC . TRBV19 TRBD1 TRBJ2-7
CASSVGTATDTQYF TGTGCCAGCAGCGTTGGGACAGCCACAGATACGCAGTATTTT . TRBV9 TRBD1 TRBJ2-3
CASSFRPTSWGRSSGNTIYF TGTGCCAGCAGTTTTCGGCCAACGTCCTGGGGCAGGAGTTCTGGAAACACCATATATTTT . TRBV28 . TRBJ1-3